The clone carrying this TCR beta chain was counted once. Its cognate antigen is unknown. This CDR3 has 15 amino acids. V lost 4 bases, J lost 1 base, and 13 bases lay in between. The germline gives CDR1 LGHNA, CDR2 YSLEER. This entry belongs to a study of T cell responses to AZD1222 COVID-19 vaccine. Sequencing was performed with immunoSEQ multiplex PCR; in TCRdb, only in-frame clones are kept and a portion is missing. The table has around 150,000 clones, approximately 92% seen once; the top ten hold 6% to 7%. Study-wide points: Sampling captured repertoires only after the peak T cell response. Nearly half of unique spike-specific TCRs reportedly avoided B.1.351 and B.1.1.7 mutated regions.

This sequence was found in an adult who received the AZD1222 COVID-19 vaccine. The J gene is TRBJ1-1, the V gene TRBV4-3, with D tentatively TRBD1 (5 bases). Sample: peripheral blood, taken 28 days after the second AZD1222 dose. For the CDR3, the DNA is TGCGCCAGCAGCCGGGCTGGGGGGGGGAACACTGAAGCTTTCTTT. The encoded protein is CASSRAGGGNTEAFF.